This T cell receptor (beta chain) was sequenced in a study of blood T cell repertoires in COVID-19. Across the study: Sites in the United States, Italy and Spain provided acute and convalescent COVID-19 samples.

Participants had their cohort set by participant-reported clinical history. As handled by the study authors: Counts of nucleated cells, estimated from reference gene primer amplification, were obtained. Sequencing used immunoSEQ multiplex PCR; TCRdb keeps in-frame clones, though not all of them. The V and J calls and the clone size are those of that table, but D and trimming were determined from the DNA. This repertoire shows more than 350,000 clones, 70% to 90% found once; its top ten account for 1.2% to 1.5%. Sequencing input: PBMCs or T cells enriched from blood (not recorded which). The receptor was isolated from a woman between 18 and 29 years old who had been exposed to COVID-19.

This CDR3 reads CASSVNRVEKLFF. The CDR3 bases are TGTGCCAGTAGTGTCAACAGGGTCGAAAAACTGTTTTTT. J is TRBJ1-4 and V is TRBV19; TRBD1 is a possible D gene (6 bases). With 5 bases removed from V and 8 bases from J, the gap between germline ends came to 12 bases. The CDR3 sequence is 13 residues long. Germline V gives CDR1 LNHDA, CDR2 SQIVND (reference sequence).